The 9 T cell receptor beta chains below were found in one sample sequenced in a study. TCRdb re-derived calls from the 5' RACE reads in MiXCR, one entry per CDR3 protein. The sample yields more than 55,000 distinct CDR3 sequences, approximately 26% seen once. Cells sorted as Tregs were CD4+, CD25+ and CD127-/low. Specimen: tumor-infiltrating Tregs sorted from the breast tumor. The receptors were sampled from a female donor with breast cancer.

This clonotype came up a few times. The chain links TRBV10-2 to TRBJ1-4; no firm D call. This CDR3 is built from 12 residues. Trimming stripped 3 bases from V and 5 bases from J, with 4 bases between. CDR1 is WSHSY and CDR2 is SAAADI in the germline V gene. The CDR3 sequence is CASSDPNEKLFF. The CDR3 nucleotides read TGCGCCAGCAGTGACCCGAATGAAAAACTGTTTTTT.

This clonotype has a handful of counts. This sequence joins TRBV9 and TRBJ2-2; the D gene is possibly TRBD2 (5 bases). The V and J ends lost 2 bases and 6 bases respectively, with 8 bases between them. Germline V CDR1 and CDR2: SGDLS, YYNGEE. This CDR3 has 13 residues. Here the CDR3 reads CASSVGSAGELFF. DNA for the CDR3: TGTGCCAGCAGCGTGGGTAGCGCCGGGGAGCTGTTTTTT. Complete variable domain (other parts from reference TRBV9 and TRBJ2-2): DSGVTQTPKHLITATGQRVTLRCSPRSGDLSVYWYQQSLDQGLQFLIQYYNGEERAKGNILERFSAQQFPDLHSELNLSSLELGDSALYFCASSVGSAGELFFGEGSRLTVL.

This clonotype was detected ten times or more. The rearrangement uses TRBV28 and TRBJ1-2; D is uncertain. Trimming took off 3 bases at V and 5 bases at J, with 10 bases between the two ends. Germline-derived CDR1 and CDR2 are MDHEN and SYDVKM. The CDR3 has 13 amino acids. CDR3 amino acids: CASSLKGHYGYTF. The CDR3 coding sequence is TGTGCCAGCAGTTTGAAAGGGCATTATGGCTACACCTTC.

V and J are TRBV29-1 and TRBJ2-5; D may be TRBD2 (6 bases). Germline V CDR1 and CDR2: SQVTM, ANQGSEA. The CDR3 runs to 14 residues. V was cut by 0 bases and J by 9 bases, with 17 bases left in between. Here the CDR3 DNA reads TGCAGCGTTGAAGATTCAGGGAGGCAGGAGGCCCAGTACTTC. It translates to CSVEDSGRQEAQYF.

In regard to this clonotype: A much larger clone sits a single nucleotide away, making a read error possible. The chain recombines TRBV11-2 with TRBJ2-3, with D maybe TRBD2 (6 bases). Germline loops: CDR1 SGHAT, CDR2 FQNNGV. Trimming cost V 8 bases and J 2 bases, with 20 bases left between them. This CDR3 contains 16 residues. In nucleotides, the CDR3 is TGTGCCAGCGGCCTCCGTTCCGGGGGTTACACAGATACGCAGTATTTT. This sequence encodes CASGLRSGGYTDTQYF.

This clonotype has only a few counts. This chain uses TRBV5-1 with TRBJ1-1; D remains ambiguous. CDR1 is SGHRS and CDR2 is YFSETQ in the germline V gene. The CDR3 totals 13 residues. Trimming pared 3 bases from V and 8 bases from J, leaving 14 bases between. CDR3 nucleotides: TGCGCCAGCAGCTCCACCAGGACCTACGAAGCTTTCTTT. Protein sequence: CASSSTRTYEAFF.

This sequence joins TRBV7-9 and TRBJ2-2; unclear D gene. The CDR3 contains 16 residues. Germline V gene lookup returns CDR1 SEHNR and CDR2 FQNEAQ (reference sequence). V lost 0 bases to trimming and J lost 0 bases, with 8 bases between them. CDR3 amino acids: CASSLAWSANTGELFF. CDR3 in DNA: TGTGCCAGCAGCTTAGCATGGTCCGCGAACACCGGGGAGCTGTTTTTT. Drawing the rest from reference TRBV7-9 and TRBJ2-2, the complete variable domain is DTGVSQNPRHKITKRGQNVTFRCDPISEHNRLYWYRQTLGQGPEFLTYFQNEAQLEKSRLLSDRFSAERPKGSFSTLEIQRTEQGDSAMYLCASSLAWSANTGELFFGEGSRLTVL.

This clonotype was seen only a few times. The chain is built from TRBV5-1 and TRBJ1-5, with TRBD1 matching over 7 bases. With 6 bases clipped from V and 5 bases from J, the junction kept 11 bases outside the gene matches. The CDR3 runs 15 residues. Germline CDR1 and CDR2: SGHRS and YFSETQ. CDR3 nucleotide sequence: TGCGCCAGCAAACGGGACAGCTCCTCGGATCAGCCCCAGCATTTT. It is translated as CASKRDSSSDQPQHF.

CDR3 protein: CSARKIWGEQYF. CDR3 DNA sequence: TGCAGTGCTAGAAAAATCTGGGGCGAGCAGTACTTC. The V and J genes are TRBV20-1 and TRBJ2-7, with unresolved D. Germline CDR1 reads DFQATT; CDR2 reads SNEGSKA (reference sequence). This CDR3 region has 12 residues. Trimming left V 2 bases short and J 6 bases short, with 11 bases between.